Each of the 14 T cell receptor beta chains below was sequenced from the same sample in a study of shared clonotypes between healthy human individuals. Repertoires were generated with immunoSEQ multiplex PCR, while TCRdb's copy carries only in-frame clones and drops some. Among more than 2 million clones listed, 85% to 95% were seen once. Material: naive CD4+ T cells sorted from blood. Subset described: CD45RA+ positively selected. These TCRs come from a man in his late teens or twenties in good health.

The rearrangement uses TRBV29-1 and TRBJ2-1; 8 bases map to TRBD1. Germline CDR1 and CDR2: SQVTM and ANQGSEA. This CDR3 has 11 amino acids. CDR3 loop: CIGQGNNEQFF. As DNA, the CDR3 is TGCATCGGACAGGGTAACAATGAGCAGTTCTTC.

About this clone: The sample has other DNA sequences that encode this CDR3 too. The chain carries TRBV28 and TRBJ2-7; 7 bases align to TRBD1. The germline gives CDR1 MDHEN, CDR2 SYDVKM. The CDR3 length is 14 residues. V was clipped by 4 bases and J by 1 base; unmatched bases: 4. CDR3 region: CASSSGTASYEQYF. The CDR3 DNA is TGTGCCAGCAGTTCCGGGACAGCTTCCTACGAGCAGTACTTC.

The chain uses TRBV6-5 and TRBJ2-3; the D is unclear. The germline V gene has CDR1 MNHEY and CDR2 SVGAGI. This CDR3 is 11 amino acids long. V was cut by 9 bases and J by 3 bases, with 7 bases left in between. CDR3 region: CASHGTDTQYF. The CDR3 coding sequence is TGTGCCAGTCACGGGACAGATACGCAGTATTTT.

A note on this clone: One end of the junction is discordant with germline, which a read error may explain. The chain links TRBV29-1 to TRBJ2-3, with TRBD2 matching 9 bases. The CDR3 loop spans 14 amino acids. Germline values: CDR1 SQVTM, CDR2 ANQGSEA. This CDR3 is CSVALGDTGTSRVF. DNA for the CDR3: TGCAGCGTTGCTCTCGGGGACACCGGGACTAGCAGAGTATTT.

The gene calls are TRBV9 and TRBJ2-2, with D perhaps TRBD2 (5 bases). The CDR3 sequence is 14 residues long. The germline CDR1 and CDR2 sequences are SGDLS and YYNGEE. Trimming took off 0 bases at V and 7 bases at J, with 10 bases between the two ends. CDR3 loop: CASSVGGPGGELFF. CDR3 in DNA: TGTGCCAGCAGCGTAGGCGGGCCAGGCGGGGAGCTGTTTTTT.

The chain is built from TRBV5-1 and TRBJ2-2, with 8 bases identical to TRBD2. The ends lost 4 bases at V and 3 bases at J; junction bases unmatched: 5. The CDR3 spans 15 residues. Germline V gene lookup returns CDR1 SGHRS and CDR2 YFSETQ. The CDR3 DNA follows: TGCGCCAGCAGCATGCGGGGGGCTGACACCGGGGAGCTGTTTTTT. It is translated as CASSMRGADTGELFF.

The CDR3, as DNA: TGTGCCAGCAGCCGCCGACCGGGACTCGGATTTCATACGCAGTATTTT. This translates into CASSRRPGLGFHTQYF. The J gene is TRBJ2-3, the V gene TRBV14, with D possibly matching TRBD2 (6 bases). The CDR3 extends over 16 amino acids. CDR1 is SGHDN and CDR2 is FVKESK in the germline V gene. V lost 4 bases, J lost 7 bases, and 21 bases lay in between.

The gene calls are TRBV14 and TRBJ2-7; 7 positions agree with TRBD1. Losses at the gene ends were 1 base for V and 4 bases for J; bases not matched to a gene: 7. Germline V gene sequence: CDR1 SGHDN, CDR2 FVKESK. The CDR3 has 15 residues. This CDR3 reads CASSQGNRGAYEQYF. The CDR3 nucleotides are TGTGCCAGCAGCCAAGGCAACAGGGGAGCGTACGAGCAGTACTTC.

The chain joins TRBV5-1 to TRBJ2-1, with D maybe TRBD1 (6 bases). The CDR3 sequence is 14 residues long. The germline V gene has CDR1 SGHRS and CDR2 YFSETQ. The V end lost 2 bases, the J end lost 7 bases, and 13 bases lay between the germline ends. In nucleotides, the CDR3 is TGCGCCAGCAGCTTCGCAGGGGTCGGGAATGAGCAGTTCTTC. It yields the protein CASSFAGVGNEQFF.

This chain links TRBV7-9 with TRBJ2-2, with TRBD1 identical over 9 bases. Germline V lookup: CDR1 SEHNR, CDR2 FQNEAQ (reference sequence). The CDR3 is 15 residues long. The V segment lost 3 bases and the J segment 6 bases; nucleotides outside the gene matches: 5. CDR3 sequence reads: CASSLGQGSSGELFF. Here the CDR3 DNA reads TGTGCCAGCAGCTTGGGACAGGGTTCTTCCGGGGAGCTGTTTTTT. Together with reference TRBV7-9 and TRBJ2-2, the CDR3 gives the full variable domain: DTGVSQNPRHKITKRGQNVTFRCDPISEHNRLYWYRQTLGQGPEFLTYFQNEAQLEKSRLLSDRFSAERPKGSFSTLEIQRTEQGDSAMYLCASSLGQGSSGELFFGEGSRLTVL.

This sequence joins TRBV11-2 and TRBJ2-3; D gene ambiguous. Germline CDR1 SGHAT, CDR2 FQNNGV. Trimming pared 4 bases from V and 2 bases from J, leaving 13 bases between. The CDR3 runs 15 residues. The CDR3 protein is CASSYALVHTDTQYF. The CDR3 bases are TGTGCCAGCAGCTACGCTCTAGTCCACACAGATACGCAGTATTTT.

The rearrangement links TRBV6-6 to TRBJ1-1; D possibly corresponds to TRBD1 (5 bases). CDR1 MNHNY and CDR2 SVGAGI come from the germline V gene (reference sequence). CDR3 length equals 13 residues. V lost 4 bases, J lost 3 bases, and 9 bases lay in between. CDR3 DNA sequence: TGTGCCAGCAGTTCCACCAGGGACACTGAAGCTTTCTTT. It specifies CASSSTRDTEAFF.

This clone was recorded once. V is TRBV5-1 and J is TRBJ1-2; 7 positions match TRBD1. CDR1 is SGHRS, CDR2 YFSETQ, per germline. V dropped 4 bases and J dropped 7; count of bases not matched to a gene: 13. The CDR3 loop spans 15 amino acids. CDR3 nucleotide sequence: TGCGCCAGCAGCGAAAACGGGAAGGGGGCCGGTGGCTACACCTTC. Amino acid sequence: CASSENGKGAGGYTF.

The chain uses TRBV5-4 and TRBJ1-6; TRBD1 aligns across 7 bases. J was trimmed by 9 bases and V by 5 bases; bases with no gene match: 11. This CDR3 is 15 amino acids long. Germline V gene data show CDR1 as SGHNT and CDR2 as YYREEE (reference sequence). CDR3 protein: CASRRTGTELSPLHF. CDR3 nucleotides: TGTGCCAGCAGACGAACTGGGACAGAGCTTTCACCCCTCCACTTT.